The 5 T cell receptor beta chains below all came from one sample that was sequenced in a study of T cell responses to AZD1222 COVID-19 vaccine. Measured with immunoSEQ multiplex PCR; TCRdb has only the in-frame clones, and not every one. There are about 190,000 clones in the sample; just over 90% occur only once, and over 0.75% lies in the top ten. This material consisted of peripheral blood, taken on day 0 of AZD1222 vaccination. The source is an adult in good health.

The J gene is TRBJ1-5, the V gene TRBV5-1, with D possibly TRBD1 on 5 matching bases. V was trimmed by 4 bases and J by 6 bases, leaving 11 bases between them. The CDR3 is 13 residues long. Germline assignment: CDR1 SGHRS and CDR2 YFSETQ. Written as DNA, the CDR3 is TGCGCCAGCAGCCTGGGGGGGGGTCAGCCCCAGCATTTT. Its protein product is CASSLGGGQPQHF.

The CDR3 is CASSFQINTEAFF. The CDR3 DNA reads TGTGCCAGCAGCTTCCAGATTAACACTGAAGCTTTCTTT. The chain is built from TRBV5-4 and TRBJ1-1, with D unclear. Trimming removed 2 bases from V and 2 bases from J, with 7 bases in between. Germline loops: CDR1 SGHNT, CDR2 YYREEE (reference sequence). The CDR3 is 13 amino acids.

This clone was recorded a few times. The chain recombines TRBV3-1 (or the pseudogene TRBV3-2) with TRBJ2-2, with D perhaps matching TRBD2 (6 bases). The germline CDR1 and CDR2 sequences are LGHDT and YNNKEL (reference sequence). Trimming left V 8 bases short and J 7 bases short, with 14 bases between. The CDR3 has 13 residues. The CDR3 sequence: CASSSAGHGELFF. CDR3 coding DNA: TGTGCCAGCTCCAGTGCGGGGCACGGGGAGCTGTTTTTT.

This chain joins TRBV2 and TRBJ2-7, with D possibly matching TRBD1 (6 bases). Trimming removed 6 bases from V and 0 bases from J, with 9 bases in between. The CDR3 runs to 13 residues. Germline values: CDR1 SNHLY, CDR2 FYNNEI. The CDR3 DNA follows: TGTGCCAGCAGCCGGGACACCTCCTACGAGCAGTACTTC. It is translated as CASSRDTSYEQYF.

V usage is TRBV4-2 and J usage is TRBJ2-1, with 16 bases identical to TRBD2. The CDR3 extends over 18 amino acids. The junction had 6 bases not matched to a gene; V was cut back by 0 bases and J by 7 bases. Germline-derived CDR1 and CDR2 are LGHNA and YNFKEQ. CDR3 sequence (DNA): TGTGCCAGCAGCCAAGAGGGGACTAGCGGGGGGGCCGGAAATGAGCAGTTCTTC. This encodes CASSQEGTSGGAGNEQFF.